The sequence of this TCR beta chain was determined in a study of T cells in Graves' hyperthyroidism and ophthalmopathy. Study in general: Peripheral blood collection took place at initial diagnosis, before any treatment. The study, taken as a whole, reports: The model anticipated ophthalmopathy a median about 6.5 months pre-onset.

Amplified regions were TCR beta CDR3 sequences from RNA transcripts. HTBI primers were the set used in a first-round RT-PCR of the TCR CDR3. TCRdb recomputed calls from the multiplex PCR reads with MiXCR, one row per CDR3 protein. This table holds 200,000 to 250,000 distinct CDR3 sequences, 15% to 20% found once. This clonotype was observed many times. What it binds is unknown. No ophthalmopathy progression within 18 months constituted stable Graves' hyperthyroidism. Lactation, pregnancy, other autoimmune disease or uncontrolled infection led to exclusion of patients. Germline V gives CDR1 DFQATT, CDR2 SNEGSKA (reference sequence). V was pared by 4 bases and J by 4 bases, with 22 bases between. The CDR3 sequence is 16 residues long.

The chain combines TRBV20-1 with TRBJ1-2; D may be TRBD1 (6 bases). Sequencing was done on a sample of blood. This TCR was recovered from a middle-aged man with Graves' hyperthyroidism. The CDR3 loop reads CSATSPTDRQGYGYTF. The CDR3 DNA sequence: TGCAGTGCTACCTCACCAACTGACAGGCAGGGCTATGGCTACACCTTC.